Below, 6 T cell receptor beta chains from the same sample are listed, as sequenced in a study of blood T cell repertoires in COVID-19. Some clones are missing from TCRdb's copy, which holds only in-frame ones; the method was immunoSEQ multiplex PCR. The data hold a few hundred thousand clones, with over 75% observed a single time. Material: PBMCs or T cells enriched from blood (not recorded which). The origin of the receptors is a woman under 30 who had recovered from COVID-19.

V usage is TRBV19 and J usage is TRBJ1-5; 10 nucleotides match TRBD1. J lost 5 bases, V lost 5 bases, and 6 bases had no gene match. Germline V gene lookup returns CDR1 LNHDA and CDR2 SQIVND (reference sequence). This CDR3 contains 15 residues. CDR3 in amino acids: CASSATGGAYQPQHF. CDR3 nucleotides: TGTGCCAGTAGTGCGACAGGGGGCGCCTATCAGCCCCAGCATTTT.

The chain links TRBV5-8 to TRBJ2-7; maybe TRBD2 (5 bases). The CDR3 runs 17 residues. With 0 bases removed from V and 1 base from J, the gap between germline ends came to 17 bases. The germline V gene encodes CDR1 SGHTS and CDR2 YDEGEE. The CDR3 nucleotides read TGTGCCAGCAGCTTGGAGCGGCCTGTTAGGGTATCCTACGAGCAGTACTTC. Translation gives CASSLERPVRVSYEQYF.

This chain connects TRBV27 to TRBJ2-1; 10 bases match TRBD2. With 6 bases clipped from V and 5 bases from J, the junction kept 7 bases outside the gene matches. The CDR3 loop spans 15 amino acids. Germline V gene data show CDR1 as MNHEY and CDR2 as SMNVEV (reference sequence). This chain's CDR3 is CASSQAGGPHNEQFF. The CDR3 DNA is TGTGCCAGCAGCCAAGCGGGGGGGCCTCACAATGAGCAGTTCTTC.

The genes are TRBV28 and TRBJ2-3, with 11 bases that match TRBD1. Germline trimming cut 4 bases from V and 4 bases from J; bases unmatched to any gene: 4. The germline V gene encodes CDR1 MDHEN and CDR2 SYDVKM. The CDR3 has 15 amino acids. The CDR3, as DNA: TGTGCCAGCAGTTCCGGACAGGGGGCCCCAGATACGCAGTATTTT. Its translation is CASSSGQGAPDTQYF.

The chain employs TRBV27 and TRBJ1-1, with TRBD1 identical over 9 bases. After removal of 3 bases from V and 0 bases from J, the junction contained 2 bases not matched to a gene. This CDR3 comprises 15 residues. Germline V CDR1 and CDR2: MNHEY, SMNVEV (reference sequence). The CDR3 nucleotides are TGTGCCAGCAGTTTTGGGACAGGGTTGAACACTGAAGCTTTCTTT. Its translation is CASSFGTGLNTEAFF.

The genes are TRBV28 and TRBJ2-3, with D maybe TRBD2 (6 bases). The CDR3 spans 16 residues. Germline lookup yields CDR1 MDHEN and CDR2 SYDVKM. V lost 3 bases and J 0 bases, leaving 13 bases between the germline ends. CDR3 loop: CASSFLAAESTDTQYF. CDR3 nucleotides: TGTGCCAGCAGTTTCTTAGCGGCCGAAAGCACAGATACGCAGTATTTT.